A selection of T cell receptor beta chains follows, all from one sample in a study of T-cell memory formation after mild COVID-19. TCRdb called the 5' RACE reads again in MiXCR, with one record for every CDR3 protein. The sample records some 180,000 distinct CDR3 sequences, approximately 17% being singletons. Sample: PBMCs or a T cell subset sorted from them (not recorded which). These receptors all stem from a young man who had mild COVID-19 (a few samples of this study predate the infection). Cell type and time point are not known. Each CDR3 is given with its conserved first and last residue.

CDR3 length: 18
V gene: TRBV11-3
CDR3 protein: CASSLDQGGSSTYNEQFF

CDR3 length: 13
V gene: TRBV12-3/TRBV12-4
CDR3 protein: CASSPGQSPPVDF

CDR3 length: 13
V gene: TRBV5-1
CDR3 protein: CASSLKLDSPLHF

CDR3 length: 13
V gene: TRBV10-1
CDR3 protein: CASSERRVETQYF

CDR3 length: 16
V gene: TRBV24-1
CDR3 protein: CATSAPPSTEGWPQHF

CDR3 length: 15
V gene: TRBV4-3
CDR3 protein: CASSQSPLGADTQYF

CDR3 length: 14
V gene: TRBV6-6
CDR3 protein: CASSYSQGKAEAFF

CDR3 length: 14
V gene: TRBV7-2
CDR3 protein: CASSGGPTGETQYF

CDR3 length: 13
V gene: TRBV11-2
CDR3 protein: CASSGTFREKLFF

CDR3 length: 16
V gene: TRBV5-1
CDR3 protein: CASVQGGLPGTDTQYF

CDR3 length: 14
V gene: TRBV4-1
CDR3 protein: CASSQVDRDSPQHF

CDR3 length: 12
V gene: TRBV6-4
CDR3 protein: CASSDWYYGYTF

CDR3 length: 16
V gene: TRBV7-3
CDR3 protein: CASSPPGHPNTGELFF

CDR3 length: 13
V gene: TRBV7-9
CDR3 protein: CASSAGGPSEQYF

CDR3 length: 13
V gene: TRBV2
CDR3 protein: CASMTTGTSTQHF

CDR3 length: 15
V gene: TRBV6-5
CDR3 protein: CASSYSPGTSSEQYF

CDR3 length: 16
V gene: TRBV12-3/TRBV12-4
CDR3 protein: CASRAPSGGNTGELFF

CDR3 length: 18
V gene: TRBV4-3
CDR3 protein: CASSQGVLTPGVSETQYF

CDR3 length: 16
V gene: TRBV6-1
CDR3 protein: CASSGSLGRRDNEQFF

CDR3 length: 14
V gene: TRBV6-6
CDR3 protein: CASRSRTYNSPLHF

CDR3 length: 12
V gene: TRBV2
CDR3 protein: CASSEAIYGYTF

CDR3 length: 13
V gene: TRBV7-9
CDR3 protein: CASSEGTWDTQYF

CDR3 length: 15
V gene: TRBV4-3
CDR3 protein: CASSQGTGGYQPQHF

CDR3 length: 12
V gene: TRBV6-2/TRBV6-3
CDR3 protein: CASKAGASTQYF

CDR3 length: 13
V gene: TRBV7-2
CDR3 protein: CASSQLGGFTQYF

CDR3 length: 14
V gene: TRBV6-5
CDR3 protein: CASRGGGLQETQYF

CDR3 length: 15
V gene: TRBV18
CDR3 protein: CASGLRDLSYNEQFF

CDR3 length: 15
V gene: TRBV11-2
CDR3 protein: CASSLGAQRGGVLFF

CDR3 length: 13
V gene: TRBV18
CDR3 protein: CASSPDAVYGYTF

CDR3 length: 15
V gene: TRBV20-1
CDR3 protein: CSARAGTGNTGELFF

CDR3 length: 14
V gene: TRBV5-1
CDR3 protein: CASSIKARTGELFF

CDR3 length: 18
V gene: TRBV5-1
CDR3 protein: CASSPGTSGGFSTDTQYF

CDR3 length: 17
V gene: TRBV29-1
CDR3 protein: CIVPPSGGIIGTGELFF

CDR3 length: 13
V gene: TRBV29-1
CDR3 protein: CSVSGTGQETQYF

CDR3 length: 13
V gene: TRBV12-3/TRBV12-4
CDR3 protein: CASSLIGANVLTF

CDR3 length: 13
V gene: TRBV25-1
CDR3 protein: CASSDFRAGEQYF

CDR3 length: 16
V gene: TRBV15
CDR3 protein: CATSRGATGRTQPQHF

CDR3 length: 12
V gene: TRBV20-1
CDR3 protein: CSAREDRDTQYF

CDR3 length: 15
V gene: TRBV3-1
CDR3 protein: CASSQDRGRDQPQHF

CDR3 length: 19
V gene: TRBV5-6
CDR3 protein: CASRRTGAGMSSYNSPLHF

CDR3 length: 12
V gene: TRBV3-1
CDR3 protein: CASMGGGSEQYF

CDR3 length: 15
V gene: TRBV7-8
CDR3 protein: CASSPRDHGHTEAFF

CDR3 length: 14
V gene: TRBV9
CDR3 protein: CASSPGLAGAGQFF

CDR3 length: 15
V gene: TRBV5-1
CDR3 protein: CASNSAGGPWETQYF

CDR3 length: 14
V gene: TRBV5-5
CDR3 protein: CASTSRGASNEQFF

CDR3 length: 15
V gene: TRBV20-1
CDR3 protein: CSAQTSGGMGNIQYF

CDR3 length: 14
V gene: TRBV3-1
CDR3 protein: CASSLGPNIYGYTF

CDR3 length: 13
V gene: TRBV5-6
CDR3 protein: CASSQGGLDTQYF

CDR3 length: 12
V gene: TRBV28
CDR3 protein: CASTSGGLPQHF

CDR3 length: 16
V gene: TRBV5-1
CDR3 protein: CASSLRQGVGYDEAFF

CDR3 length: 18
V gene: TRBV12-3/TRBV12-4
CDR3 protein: CASSFLAGGIGSPDTQYF

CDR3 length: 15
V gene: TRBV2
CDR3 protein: CASSESVGSGNTIYF

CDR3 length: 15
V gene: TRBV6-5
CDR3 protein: CASSYSTGRGYGYTF

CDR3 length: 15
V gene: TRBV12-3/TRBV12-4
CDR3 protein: CASSLHRVNTGELFF

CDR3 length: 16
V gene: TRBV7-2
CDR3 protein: CASSPDPGTNTGELFF

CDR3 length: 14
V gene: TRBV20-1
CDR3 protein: CSARDTTDTTEAFF

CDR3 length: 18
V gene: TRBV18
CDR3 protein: CASSPTERVAGMNTEAFF

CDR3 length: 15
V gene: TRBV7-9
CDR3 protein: CASSLNLRSGNTIYF